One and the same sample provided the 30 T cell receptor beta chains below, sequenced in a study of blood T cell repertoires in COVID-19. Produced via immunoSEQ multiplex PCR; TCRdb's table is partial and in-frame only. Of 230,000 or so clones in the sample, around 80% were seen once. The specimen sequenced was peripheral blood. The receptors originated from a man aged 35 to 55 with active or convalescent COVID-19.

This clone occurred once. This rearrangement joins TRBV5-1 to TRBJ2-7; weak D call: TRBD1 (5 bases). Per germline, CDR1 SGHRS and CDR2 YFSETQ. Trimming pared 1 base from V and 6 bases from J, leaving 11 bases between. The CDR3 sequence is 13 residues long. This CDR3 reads CASSLSGWGEQYF. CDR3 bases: TGCGCCAGCAGCTTGTCAGGGTGGGGCGAGCAGTACTTC.

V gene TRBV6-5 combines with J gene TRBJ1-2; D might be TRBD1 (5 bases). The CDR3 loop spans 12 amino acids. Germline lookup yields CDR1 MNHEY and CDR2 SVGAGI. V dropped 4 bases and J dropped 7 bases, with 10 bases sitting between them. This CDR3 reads CASSSPGIGYTF. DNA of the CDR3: TGTGCCAGCAGTTCCCCAGGGATTGGCTACACCTTC.

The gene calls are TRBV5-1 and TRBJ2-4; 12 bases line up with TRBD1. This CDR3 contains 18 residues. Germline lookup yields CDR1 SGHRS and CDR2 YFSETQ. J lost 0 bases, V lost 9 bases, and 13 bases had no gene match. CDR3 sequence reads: CANFGGTGGALAKNIQYF. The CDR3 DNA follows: TGCGCCAACTTTGGAGGGACAGGGGGCGCGTTAGCCAAAAACATTCAGTACTTC.

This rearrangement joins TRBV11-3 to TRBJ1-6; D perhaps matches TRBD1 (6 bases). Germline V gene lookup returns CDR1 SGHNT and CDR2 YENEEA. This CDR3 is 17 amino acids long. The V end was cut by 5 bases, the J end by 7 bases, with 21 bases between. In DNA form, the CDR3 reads TGTGCCAGCAGCCAAGACGCCGGGACAACAAGCAATTCACCCCTCCACTTT. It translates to CASSQDAGTTSNSPLHF.

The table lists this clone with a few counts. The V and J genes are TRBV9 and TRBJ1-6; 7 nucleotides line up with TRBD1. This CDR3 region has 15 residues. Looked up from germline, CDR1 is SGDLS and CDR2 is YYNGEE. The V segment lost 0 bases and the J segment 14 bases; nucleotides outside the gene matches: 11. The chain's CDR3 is CASSVGGGDSPALHF. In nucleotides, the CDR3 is TGTGCCAGCAGCGTAGGGGGCGGGGACAGTCCGGCCCTCCACTTT.

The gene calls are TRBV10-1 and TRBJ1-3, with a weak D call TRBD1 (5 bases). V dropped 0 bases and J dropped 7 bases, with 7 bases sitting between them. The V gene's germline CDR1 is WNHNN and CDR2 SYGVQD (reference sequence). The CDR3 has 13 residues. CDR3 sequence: CASSESGLNTIYF. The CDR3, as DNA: TGCGCCAGCAGTGAGTCGGGACTGAACACCATATATTTT.

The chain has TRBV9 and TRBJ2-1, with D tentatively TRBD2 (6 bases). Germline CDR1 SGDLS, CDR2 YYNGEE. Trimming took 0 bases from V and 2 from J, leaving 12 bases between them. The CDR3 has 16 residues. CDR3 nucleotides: TGTGCCAGCAGCGTAGCTCCCGGGGGAGCCTACAATGAGCAGTTCTTC. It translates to CASSVAPGGAYNEQFF.

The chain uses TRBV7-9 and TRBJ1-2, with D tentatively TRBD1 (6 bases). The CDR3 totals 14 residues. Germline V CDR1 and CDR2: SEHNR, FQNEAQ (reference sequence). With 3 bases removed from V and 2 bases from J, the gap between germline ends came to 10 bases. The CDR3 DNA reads TGTGCCAGCAGCTTCCTACAGGGCAACTATGGCTACACCTTC. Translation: CASSFLQGNYGYTF. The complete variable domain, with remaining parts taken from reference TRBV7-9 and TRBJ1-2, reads DTGVSQNPRHKITKRGQNVTFRCDPISEHNRLYWYRQTLGQGPEFLTYFQNEAQLEKSRLLSDRFSAERPKGSFSTLEIQRTEQGDSAMYLCASSFLQGNYGYTFGSGTRLTVV.

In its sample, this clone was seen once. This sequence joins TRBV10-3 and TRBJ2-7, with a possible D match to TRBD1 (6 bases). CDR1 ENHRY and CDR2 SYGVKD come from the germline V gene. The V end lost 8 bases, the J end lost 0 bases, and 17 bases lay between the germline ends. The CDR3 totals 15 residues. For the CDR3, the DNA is TGTGCCATCGCCGTGGGGGCAGCCAGCTCCTACGAGCAGTACTTC. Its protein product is CAIAVGAASSYEQYF.

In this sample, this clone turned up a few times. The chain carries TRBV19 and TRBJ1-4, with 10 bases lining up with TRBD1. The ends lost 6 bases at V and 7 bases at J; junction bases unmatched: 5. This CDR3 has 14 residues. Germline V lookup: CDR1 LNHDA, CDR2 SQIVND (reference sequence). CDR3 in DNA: TGTGCCAGTAGCGACAGGGGGCGCAGTGAAAAACTGTTTTTT. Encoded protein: CASSDRGRSEKLFF.

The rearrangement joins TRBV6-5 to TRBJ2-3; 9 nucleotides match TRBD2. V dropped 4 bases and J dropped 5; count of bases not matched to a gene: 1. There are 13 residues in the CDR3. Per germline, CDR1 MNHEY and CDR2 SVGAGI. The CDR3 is CASSLAGVDTQYF. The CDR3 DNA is TGTGCCAGCAGTTTAGCGGGGGTAGATACGCAGTATTTT.

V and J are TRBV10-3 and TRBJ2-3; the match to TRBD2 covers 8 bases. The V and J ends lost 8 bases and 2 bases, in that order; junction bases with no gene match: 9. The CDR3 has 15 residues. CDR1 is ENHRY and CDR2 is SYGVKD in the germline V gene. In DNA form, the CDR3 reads TGTGCCATCGCGAAAACTAGCGGCGACACAGATACGCAGTATTTT. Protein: CAIAKTSGDTDTQYF.

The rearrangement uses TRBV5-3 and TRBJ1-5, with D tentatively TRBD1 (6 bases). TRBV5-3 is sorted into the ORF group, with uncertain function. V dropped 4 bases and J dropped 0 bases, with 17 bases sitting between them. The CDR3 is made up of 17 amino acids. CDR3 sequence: CARSLGRDTDSNQPQHF. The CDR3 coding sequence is TGTGCCAGAAGCCTAGGGAGGGACACAGATAGCAATCAGCCCCAGCATTTT.

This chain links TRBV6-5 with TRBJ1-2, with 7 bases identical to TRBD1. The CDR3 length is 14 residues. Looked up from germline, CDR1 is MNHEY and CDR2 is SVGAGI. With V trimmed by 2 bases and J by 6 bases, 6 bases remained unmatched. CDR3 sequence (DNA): TGTGCCAGCAGTTACGACAGGGTGGTGGATGGCTACACCTTC. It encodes CASSYDRVVDGYTF.

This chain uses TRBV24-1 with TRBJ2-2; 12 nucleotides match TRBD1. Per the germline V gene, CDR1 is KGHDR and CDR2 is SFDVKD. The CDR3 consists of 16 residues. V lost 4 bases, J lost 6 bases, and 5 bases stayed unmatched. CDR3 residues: CATSDAGTGGSGELFF. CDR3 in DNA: TGTGCCACCAGTGACGCCGGGACAGGGGGCTCCGGGGAGCTGTTTTTT.

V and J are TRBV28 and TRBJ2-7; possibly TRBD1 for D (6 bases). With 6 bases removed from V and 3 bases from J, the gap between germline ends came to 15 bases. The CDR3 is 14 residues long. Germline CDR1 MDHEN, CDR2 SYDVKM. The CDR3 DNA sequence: TGTGCCAGCAGCTCTGGGGGCCAGTTCTACGAGCAGTACTTC. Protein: CASSSGGQFYEQYF.

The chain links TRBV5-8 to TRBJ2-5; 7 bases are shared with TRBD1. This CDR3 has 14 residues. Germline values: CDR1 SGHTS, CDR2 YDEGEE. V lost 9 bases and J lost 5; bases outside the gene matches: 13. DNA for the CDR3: TGTGCCACCGGGGAGAGACAGGGTCAGGAGACCCAGTACTTC. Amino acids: CATGERQGQETQYF.

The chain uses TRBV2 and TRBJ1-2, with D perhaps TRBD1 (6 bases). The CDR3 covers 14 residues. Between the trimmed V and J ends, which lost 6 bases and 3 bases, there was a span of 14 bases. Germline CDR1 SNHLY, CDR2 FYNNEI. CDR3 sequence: CASRRDTGYYGYTF. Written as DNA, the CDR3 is TGTGCCAGCAGAAGGGACACGGGGTACTATGGCTACACCTTC.

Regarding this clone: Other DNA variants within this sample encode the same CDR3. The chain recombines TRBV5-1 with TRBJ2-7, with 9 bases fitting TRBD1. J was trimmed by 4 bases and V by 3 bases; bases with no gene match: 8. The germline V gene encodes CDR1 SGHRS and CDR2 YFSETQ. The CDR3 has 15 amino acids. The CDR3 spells CASSYWTGAPYEQYF. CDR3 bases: TGCGCCAGCAGCTATTGGACAGGGGCACCTTACGAGCAGTACTTC.

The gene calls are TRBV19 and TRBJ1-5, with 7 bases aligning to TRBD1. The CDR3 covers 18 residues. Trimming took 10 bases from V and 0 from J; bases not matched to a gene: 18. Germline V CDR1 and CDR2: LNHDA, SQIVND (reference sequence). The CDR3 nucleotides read TGTGCCACCCAAAACGAGGCAGGGGGATCTAATAGCAATCAGCCCCAGCATTTT. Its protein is CATQNEAGGSNSNQPQHF. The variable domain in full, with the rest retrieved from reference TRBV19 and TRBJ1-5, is DGGITQSPKYLFRKEGQNVTLSCEQNLNHDAMYWYRQDPGQGLRLIYYSQIVNDFQKGDIAEGYSVSREKKESFPLTVTSAQKNPTAFYLCATQNEAGGSNSNQPQHFGDGTRLSIL.

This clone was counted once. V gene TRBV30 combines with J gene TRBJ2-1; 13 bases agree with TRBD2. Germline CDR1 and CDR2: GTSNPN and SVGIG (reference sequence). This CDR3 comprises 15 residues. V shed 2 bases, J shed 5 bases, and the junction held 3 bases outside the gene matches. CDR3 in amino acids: CAWSSGLAGDNEQFF. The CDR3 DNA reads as TGTGCCTGGAGTTCAGGACTAGCGGGGGACAATGAGCAGTTCTTC.

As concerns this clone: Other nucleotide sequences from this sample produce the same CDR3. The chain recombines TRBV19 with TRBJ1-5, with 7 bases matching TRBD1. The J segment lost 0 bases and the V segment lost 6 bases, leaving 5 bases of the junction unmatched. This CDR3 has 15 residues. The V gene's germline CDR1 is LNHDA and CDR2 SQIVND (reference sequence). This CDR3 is CASRRTGNSNQPQHF. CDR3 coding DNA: TGTGCCAGTAGAAGGACAGGAAATAGCAATCAGCCCCAGCATTTT.

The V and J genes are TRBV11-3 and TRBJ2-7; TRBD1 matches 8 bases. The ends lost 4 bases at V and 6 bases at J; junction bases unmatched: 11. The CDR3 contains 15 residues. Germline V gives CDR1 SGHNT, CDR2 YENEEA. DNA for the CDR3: TGTGCCAGCAGCTCTGACCGGGACAGGTACTCCGAGCAGTACTTC. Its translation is CASSSDRDRYSEQYF.

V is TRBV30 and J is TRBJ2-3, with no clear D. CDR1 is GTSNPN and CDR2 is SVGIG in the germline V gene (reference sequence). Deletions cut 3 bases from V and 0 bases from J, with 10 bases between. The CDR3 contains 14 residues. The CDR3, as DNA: TGTGCCTGGAGCTTAGCCTACAGCACAGATACGCAGTATTTT. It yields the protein CAWSLAYSTDTQYF. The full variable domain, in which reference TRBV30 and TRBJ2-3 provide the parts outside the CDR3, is SQTIHQWPATLVQPVGSPLSLECTVEGTSNPNLYWYRQAAGRGLQLLFYSVGIGQISSEVPQNLSASRPQDRQFILSSKKLLLSDSGFYLCAWSLAYSTDTQYFGPGTRLTVL.

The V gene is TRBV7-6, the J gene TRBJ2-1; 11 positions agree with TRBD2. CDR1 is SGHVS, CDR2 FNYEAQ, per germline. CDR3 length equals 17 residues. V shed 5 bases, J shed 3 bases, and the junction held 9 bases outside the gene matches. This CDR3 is CASSETSGGPGYNEQFF. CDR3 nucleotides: TGTGCCAGCAGCGAAACTAGCGGGGGTCCCGGCTACAATGAGCAGTTCTTC.

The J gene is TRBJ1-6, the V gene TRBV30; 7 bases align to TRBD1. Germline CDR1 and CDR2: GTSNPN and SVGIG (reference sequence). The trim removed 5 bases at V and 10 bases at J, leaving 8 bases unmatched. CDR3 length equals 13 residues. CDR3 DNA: TGTGCCTGGGGGGGACAGCAGTCGTCACCCCTCCACTTT. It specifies CAWGGQQSSPLHF.

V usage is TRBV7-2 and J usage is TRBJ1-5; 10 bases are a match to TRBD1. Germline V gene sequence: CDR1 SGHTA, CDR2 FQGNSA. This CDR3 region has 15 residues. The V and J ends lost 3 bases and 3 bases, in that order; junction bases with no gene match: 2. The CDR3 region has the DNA TGTGCCAGCAGCTTCGGGACAGGGGTCAATCAGCCCCAGCATTTT. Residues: CASSFGTGVNQPQHF.

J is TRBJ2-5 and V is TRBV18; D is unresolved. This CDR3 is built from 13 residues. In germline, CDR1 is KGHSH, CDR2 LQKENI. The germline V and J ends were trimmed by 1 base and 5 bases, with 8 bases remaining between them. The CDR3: CASSPLPLETQYF. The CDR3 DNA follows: TGTGCCAGCTCACCACTTCCTCTGGAGACCCAGTACTTC.

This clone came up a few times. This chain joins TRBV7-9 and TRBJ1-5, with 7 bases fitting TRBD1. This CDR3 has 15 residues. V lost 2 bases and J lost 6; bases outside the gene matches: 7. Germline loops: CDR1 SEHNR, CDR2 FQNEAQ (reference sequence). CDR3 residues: CASSLTGESGQPQHF. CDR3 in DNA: TGTGCCAGCAGCTTAACAGGGGAGTCCGGTCAGCCCCAGCATTTT.

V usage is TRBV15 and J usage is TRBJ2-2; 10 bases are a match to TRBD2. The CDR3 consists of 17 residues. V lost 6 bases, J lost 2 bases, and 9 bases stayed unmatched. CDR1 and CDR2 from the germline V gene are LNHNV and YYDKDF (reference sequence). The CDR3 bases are TGTGCCACCAGAACAATCCGGACTAGCGGTAACACCGGGGAGCTGTTTTTT. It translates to CATRTIRTSGNTGELFF.